This entry describes one T cell receptor (beta chain). Sequenced by immunoSEQ multiplex PCR; TCRdb stores in-frame clones only, minus some. The table has approximately 390,000 clones, about 87% seen once; the top ten hold about 2.3%. Trimming cost V 3 bases and J 6 bases; bases outside gene matches: 4. The CDR3 contains 13 residues. The V gene's germline CDR1 is SGHRS and CDR2 YFSETQ. The data are from a study of blood T cell repertoires in COVID-19. The TCR comes from a woman aged 55-69 years with COVID-19, enrolled during active disease. Source material: peripheral blood. The genes are TRBV5-1 and TRBJ1-2, with 8 bases fitting TRBD1. The CDR3 here is CASSSGQGNGYTF. The DNA for the CDR3 is TGCGCCAGCAGCTCCGGACAGGGTAATGGCTACACCTTC.